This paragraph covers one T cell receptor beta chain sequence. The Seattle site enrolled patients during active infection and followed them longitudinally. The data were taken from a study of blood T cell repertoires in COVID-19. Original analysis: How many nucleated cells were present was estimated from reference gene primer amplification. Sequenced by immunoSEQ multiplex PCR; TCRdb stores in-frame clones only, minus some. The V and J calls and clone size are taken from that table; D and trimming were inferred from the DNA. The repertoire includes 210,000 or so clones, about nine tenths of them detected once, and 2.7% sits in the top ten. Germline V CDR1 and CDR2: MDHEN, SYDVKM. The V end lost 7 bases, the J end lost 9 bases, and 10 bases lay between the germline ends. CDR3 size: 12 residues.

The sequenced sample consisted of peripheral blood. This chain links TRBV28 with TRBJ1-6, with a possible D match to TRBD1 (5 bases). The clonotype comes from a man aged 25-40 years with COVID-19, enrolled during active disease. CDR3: CASNQGSSPLHF. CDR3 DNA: TGTGCCAGCAACCAGGGAAGTTCACCCCTCCACTTT.